Listed below are T cell receptor beta chains from one sample, sequenced in a study of shared clonotypes between healthy human individuals. This table comes from immunoSEQ multiplex PCR, and its TCRdb copy is limited to in-frame clones, with some not included. The table records some 980,000 clones, approximately 76% of them present only once. What was sequenced was memory CD4+ T cells sorted from blood. These receptors were taken from a man younger than 35 in good health. The CDR3 runs from the conserved cysteine through the conserved F or W. A D gene is named only where the DNA matches it firmly. Rows give clone size only sometimes, using once, few, many, or a class for an expanded clone.

d_gene: TRBD2; abundance: -; len: 15; v_gene: TRBV4-1; j_gene: TRBJ2-7; CDR3aa: CASSQAGGVPYEQYF; CDR3nt: TGCGCCAGCAGCCAAGCGGGAGGGGTGCCCTACGAGCAGTACTTC
d_gene: TRBD2; abundance: -; len: 16; v_gene: TRBV19; j_gene: TRBJ2-1; CDR3aa: CASSIGTSGIDNEQFF; CDR3nt: TGTGCCAGTAGTATAGGGACTAGCGGGATCGACAATGAGCAGTTCTTC
d_gene: -; abundance: -; len: 13; v_gene: TRBV10-3; j_gene: TRBJ1-2; CDR3aa: CAISESEPEGYTF; CDR3nt: TGTGCCATCAGTGAGTCGGAACCGGAAGGCTACACCTTC
d_gene: TRBD1; abundance: -; len: 13; v_gene: TRBV5-1; j_gene: TRBJ1-1; CDR3aa: CASSFAGGTEAFF; CDR3nt: TGCGCCAGCAGCTTCGCAGGGGGCACTGAAGCTTTCTTT
d_gene: -; abundance: -; len: 15; v_gene: TRBV9; j_gene: TRBJ2-3; CDR3aa: CASSVGGRSTDTQYF; CDR3nt: TGTGCCAGCAGCGTAGGAGGTAGGAGCACAGATACGCAGTATTTT
d_gene: -; abundance: -; len: 13; v_gene: TRBV10-1; j_gene: TRBJ1-5; CDR3aa: CASSERLGQPQHF; CDR3nt: TGCGCCAGCAGTGAAAGACTGGGTCAGCCCCAGCATTTT
d_gene: TRBD1; abundance: -; len: 14; v_gene: TRBV6-1; j_gene: TRBJ1-6; CDR3aa: CASTRGTGSSPLHF; CDR3nt: TGTGCCAGCACGCGAGGGACAGGCAGCTCACCCCTCCACTTT
d_gene: -; abundance: -; len: 16; v_gene: TRBV5-1; j_gene: TRBJ1-3; CDR3aa: CASSLGSGTSGNTIYF; CDR3nt: TGCGCCAGCAGCTTGGGTTCGGGGACATCTGGAAACACCATATATTTT
d_gene: -; abundance: once; len: 13; v_gene: TRBV6-5; j_gene: TRBJ2-7; CDR3aa: CASGETGLYEQYF; CDR3nt: TGTGCCTCCGGAGAAACAGGGCTCTACGAGCAGTACTTC
d_gene: -; abundance: -; len: 14; v_gene: TRBV4-3; j_gene: TRBJ2-7; CDR3aa: CASSQRTGPYEQYF; CDR3nt: TGCGCCAGCAGCCAACGCACAGGGCCGTACGAGCAGTACTTC
d_gene: TRBD1; abundance: few; len: 16; v_gene: TRBV5-4; j_gene: TRBJ2-3; CDR3aa: CASSLGGTGAGDTQYF; CDR3nt: TGTGCCAGCAGCTTGGGGGGGACAGGCGCTGGTGATACGCAGTATTTT
d_gene: TRBD1; abundance: many; len: 14; v_gene: TRBV7-3; j_gene: TRBJ2-2; CDR3aa: CASSPRQGDGELFF; CDR3nt: TGTGCCAGCAGCCCTAGACAGGGAGACGGGGAGCTGTTTTTT
d_gene: -; abundance: few; len: 12; v_gene: TRBV5-6; j_gene: TRBJ2-7; CDR3aa: CASSLYVDEQYF; CDR3nt: TGTGCCAGCAGCTTGTACGTTGACGAGCAGTACTTC
d_gene: -; abundance: few; len: 14; v_gene: TRBV5-6; j_gene: TRBJ2-4; CDR3aa: CASSRVGTKNIQYF; CDR3nt: TGTGCCAGCAGCCGTGTGGGTACAAAAAACATTCAGTACTTC
d_gene: TRBD2; abundance: -; len: 15; v_gene: TRBV19; j_gene: TRBJ2-7; CDR3aa: CASSIAAGGFYEQYF; CDR3nt: TGTGCCAGTAGTATAGCGGCGGGAGGTTTCTACGAGCAGTACTTC
d_gene: -; abundance: -; len: 16; v_gene: TRBV19; j_gene: TRBJ1-2; CDR3aa: CASTLIGGRVAYGYTF; CDR3nt: TGTGCCAGTACCCTCATCGGCGGTCGGGTGGCCTATGGCTACACCTTC
d_gene: TRBD2; abundance: -; len: 16; v_gene: TRBV4-1; j_gene: TRBJ2-1; CDR3aa: CASSQRGTSGINEQFF; CDR3nt: TGCGCCAGCAGCCAGAGGGGGACTAGCGGGATCAATGAGCAGTTCTTC
d_gene: TRBD1; abundance: -; len: 18; v_gene: TRBV7-8; j_gene: TRBJ1-5; CDR3aa: CASSLSGRGTVSNQPQHF; CDR3nt: TGTGCCAGCAGCTTATCAGGCAGGGGGACCGTTAGCAATCAGCCCCAGCATTTT
d_gene: -; abundance: -; len: 10; v_gene: TRBV23-1; j_gene: TRBJ1-2; CDR3aa: CASVQNGYTF; CDR3nt: TGCGCCAGCGTACAAAACGGCTACACCTTC
d_gene: -; abundance: -; len: 10; v_gene: TRBV10-3; j_gene: TRBJ2-7; CDR3aa: CAIGTAEQYF; CDR3nt: TGTGCCATCGGCACAGCCGAGCAGTACTTC
d_gene: -; abundance: -; len: 13; v_gene: TRBV6-1; j_gene: TRBJ1-2; CDR3aa: CASSRDLNYGYTF; CDR3nt: TGTGCCAGCAGTCGGGACCTTAACTATGGCTACACCTTC
d_gene: -; abundance: few; len: 13; v_gene: TRBV5-4; j_gene: TRBJ1-2; CDR3aa: CASSLPANYGYTF; CDR3nt: TGTGCCAGCAGTCTCCCAGCTAACTATGGCTACACCTTC
d_gene: -; abundance: -; len: 15; v_gene: TRBV6-5; j_gene: TRBJ1-6; CDR3aa: CASSSTLSYNSPLHF; CDR3nt: TGTGCCAGCAGTTCGACACTCTCCTATAATTCACCCCTCCACTTT
d_gene: TRBD2; abundance: -; len: 16; v_gene: TRBV11-2; j_gene: TRBJ2-3; CDR3aa: CASSRGLAEYTDTQYF; CDR3nt: TGTGCCAGCAGCCGGGGACTAGCGGAATACACAGATACGCAGTATTTT
d_gene: -; abundance: -; len: 13; v_gene: TRBV5-1; j_gene: TRBJ2-7; CDR3aa: CASSQGPLHEQYF; CDR3nt: TGCGCCAGCAGCCAGGGTCCCCTCCACGAGCAGTACTTC
d_gene: TRBD1; abundance: once; len: 15; v_gene: TRBV7-6; j_gene: TRBJ2-5; CDR3aa: CASSLDRGAEWTQYF; CDR3nt: TGTGCCAGCAGCCTGGACAGGGGCGCGGAGTGGACCCAGTACTTC
d_gene: -; abundance: -; len: 14; v_gene: TRBV18; j_gene: TRBJ2-4; CDR3aa: CASSGQLAENIQYF; CDR3nt: TGTGCCAGCTCCGGACAGCTCGCAGAAAACATTCAGTACTTC
d_gene: TRBD2; abundance: -; len: 15; v_gene: TRBV10-3; j_gene: TRBJ2-1; CDR3aa: CAISESSGRVREQFF; CDR3nt: TGTGCCATCAGTGAGTCTAGCGGGAGGGTTAGGGAGCAGTTCTTC
d_gene: -; abundance: -; len: 14; v_gene: TRBV10-3; j_gene: TRBJ2-3; CDR3aa: CAIGIGDGTDTQYF; CDR3nt: TGTGCCATCGGAATCGGGGACGGCACAGATACGCAGTATTTT
d_gene: -; abundance: -; len: 15; v_gene: TRBV28; j_gene: TRBJ2-3; CDR3aa: CASSFEGKGVDTQYF; CDR3nt: TGTGCCAGCAGTTTTGAGGGCAAGGGGGTAGATACGCAGTATTTT
d_gene: -; abundance: -; len: 11; v_gene: TRBV30; j_gene: TRBJ1-1; CDR3aa: CAWSVGLGAFF; CDR3nt: TGTGCCTGGAGTGTAGGGTTGGGGGCTTTCTTT
d_gene: TRBD1; abundance: -; len: 14; v_gene: TRBV15; j_gene: TRBJ1-2; CDR3aa: CATSSGGTDYGYTF; CDR3nt: TGTGCCACCAGCAGTGGGGGGACAGATTATGGCTACACCTTC